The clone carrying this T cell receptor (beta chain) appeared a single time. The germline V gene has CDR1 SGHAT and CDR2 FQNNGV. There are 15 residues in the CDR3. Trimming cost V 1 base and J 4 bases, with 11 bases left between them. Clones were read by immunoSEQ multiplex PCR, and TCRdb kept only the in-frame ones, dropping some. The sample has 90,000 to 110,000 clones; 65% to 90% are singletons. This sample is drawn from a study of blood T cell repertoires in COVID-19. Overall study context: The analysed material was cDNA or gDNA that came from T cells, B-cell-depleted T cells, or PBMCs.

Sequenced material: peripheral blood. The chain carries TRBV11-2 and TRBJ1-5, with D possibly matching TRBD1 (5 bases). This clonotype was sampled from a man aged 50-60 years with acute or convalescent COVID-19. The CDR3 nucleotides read TGTGCCAGCAGCTTAGGTTGGGGGGGGAATCAGCCCCAGCATTTT. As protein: CASSLGWGGNQPQHF.